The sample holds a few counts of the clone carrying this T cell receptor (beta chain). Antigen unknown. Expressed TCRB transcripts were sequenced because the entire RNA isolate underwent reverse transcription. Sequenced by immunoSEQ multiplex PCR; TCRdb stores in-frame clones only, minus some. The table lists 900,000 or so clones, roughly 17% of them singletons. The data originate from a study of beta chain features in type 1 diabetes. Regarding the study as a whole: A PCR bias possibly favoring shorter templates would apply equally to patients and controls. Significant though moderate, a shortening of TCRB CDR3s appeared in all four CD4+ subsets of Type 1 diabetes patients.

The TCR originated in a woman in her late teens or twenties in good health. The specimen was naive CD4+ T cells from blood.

The CDR3: CASSVGTSKTGELFF. The CDR3 nucleotides read TGCGCCAGCAGCGTCGGGACTAGCAAAACCGGGGAGCTGTTTTTT. The chain couples TRBV5-1 to TRBJ2-2; 9 bases are shared with TRBD2. With 4 bases clipped from V and 5 bases from J, the junction kept 6 bases outside the gene matches. This CDR3 region has 15 residues. Germline V lookup: CDR1 SGHRS, CDR2 YFSETQ.